The 28 T cell receptor beta chains in this list originate from one sample, sequenced in a study of CD8 T cells in Susac syndrome. When the RNA was reverse transcribed, random hexamers were used with an input of about 0.5 to 1 ug. In TCRdb, the immunoSEQ multiplex PCR reads were re-called with MiXCR into one record per CDR3 protein. The table has a few hundred thousand distinct CDR3 sequences, 90% to 95% seen once. The sample comprised CD4+ T cells from PBMCs. The receptors were sampled from a human donor with multiple sclerosis.

The chain joins TRBV9 to TRBJ1-1, with a weak D call TRBD1 (5 bases). This CDR3 region has 14 residues. Germline V gene lookup returns CDR1 SGDLS and CDR2 YYNGEE. The V and J ends lost 0 bases and 7 bases respectively, with 13 bases between them. The CDR3 DNA follows: TGTGCCAGCAGCGTAGGAGGCGGGGCGGGTGAAGCTTTCTTT. Amino acid sequence: CASSVGGGAGEAFF.

This clonotype occurred a few times. The rearrangement uses TRBV7-9 and TRBJ2-7; D remains unclear. CDR3 length: 14 residues. Trimming pared 3 bases from V and 0 bases from J, leaving 9 bases between. Per germline, CDR1 SEHNR and CDR2 FQNEAQ (reference sequence). CDR3 sequence: CASSFRESSYEQYF. CDR3 sequence (DNA): TGTGCCAGCAGCTTTCGCGAGAGCTCCTACGAGCAGTACTTC.

This chain uses TRBV19 with TRBJ1-4; a weak D match, TRBD1 (6 bases). The germline V gene has CDR1 LNHDA and CDR2 SQIVND (reference sequence). Trimming left V 7 bases short and J 4 bases short, with 10 bases between. The CDR3 contains 13 residues. The CDR3 sequence: CASNTGHNEKLFF. The DNA of the CDR3 is TGTGCCAGTAACACAGGGCATAATGAAAAACTGTTTTTT. Full variable domain (rest looked up from reference TRBV19 and TRBJ1-4): DGGITQSPKYLFRKEGQNVTLSCEQNLNHDAMYWYRQDPGQGLRLIYYSQIVNDFQKGDIAEGYSVSREKKESFPLTVTSAQKNPTAFYLCASNTGHNEKLFFGSGTQLSVL.

The gene calls are TRBV5-1 and TRBJ2-1; a possible D gene is TRBD1 (5 bases). V lost 4 bases and J lost 7, with 18 bases in between. CDR3 length: 15 amino acids. Per the germline V gene, CDR1 is SGHRS and CDR2 is YFSETQ. The chain's CDR3 is CASSAGRAHNNEQFF. The CDR3 nucleotides are TGCGCCAGCAGCGCCGGCAGGGCTCACAATAATGAGCAGTTCTTC.

The chain couples TRBV29-1 to TRBJ2-5; D is perhaps TRBD2 (7 bases). V lost 8 bases and J lost 2, with 18 bases in between. The CDR3 extends over 14 amino acids. Looked up from germline, CDR1 is SQVTM and CDR2 is ANQGSEA. The CDR3 DNA follows: TGCAGCACCCAAGATGGGGGGGCGCAAGAGACCCAGTACTTC. It encodes CSTQDGGAQETQYF. Looking up the rest from reference TRBV29-1 and TRBJ2-5 gives the full variable domain: SAVISQKPSRDICQRGTSLTIQCQVDSQVTMMFWYRQQPGQSLTLIATANQGSEATYESGFVIDKFPISRPNLTFSTLTVSNMSPEDSSIYLCSTQDGGAQETQYFGPGTRLLVL.

The J gene is TRBJ1-6, the V gene TRBV18; D not certain. Germline CDR1 is KGHSH and CDR2 is LQKENI. The CDR3 is 12 residues long. The V end was cut by 0 bases, the J end by 7 bases, with 1 base between. CDR3: CASSPPNSPLHF. CDR3 nucleotide sequence: TGTGCCAGCTCACCACCGAATTCACCCCTCCACTTT.

This rearrangement joins TRBV9 to TRBJ1-6; TRBD1 matches at 10 bases. This CDR3 comprises 17 residues. The V gene end was trimmed by 0 bases and the J gene end by 5 bases; junction bases not matched to a gene: 5. The germline V gene has CDR1 SGDLS and CDR2 YYNGEE. In DNA form, the CDR3 reads TGTGCCAGCAGCGTAGCGGGACAGGGGATACATAATTCACCCCTCCACTTT. This codes for CASSVAGQGIHNSPLHF.

The chain combines TRBV5-4 with TRBJ2-7, with 9 bases that match TRBD2. This CDR3 comprises 16 residues. Per the germline V gene, CDR1 is SGHNT and CDR2 is YYREEE (reference sequence). The ends lost 4 bases at V and 0 bases at J; junction bases unmatched: 8. The CDR3 DNA follows: TGTGCCAGCAGCATGCTAAGCGGGGGGCCCTCCTACGAGCAGTACTTC. Encoded protein: CASSMLSGGPSYEQYF.

The rearrangement joins TRBV14 to TRBJ1-1, with D hard to call. The CDR3 sequence is 15 residues long. From germline, CDR1 is SGHDN and CDR2 FVKESK. V was clipped by 1 base and J by 5 bases, with 14 bases between them. CDR3 in amino acids: CASSQVTGTKTEAFF. The DNA for the CDR3 is TGTGCCAGCAGCCAAGTAACGGGTACAAAGACTGAAGCTTTCTTT.

The rearrangement joins TRBV24-1 to TRBJ2-5; tentatively, D is TRBD1 or TRBD2 (5 bases each). This CDR3 has 12 amino acids. V was clipped by 6 bases and J by 5 bases, with 9 bases between them. Germline V lookup: CDR1 KGHDR, CDR2 SFDVKD. The CDR3 nucleotides are TGTGCCACCAGTTCGGGGCGCGAGACCCAGTACTTC. This translates into CATSSGRETQYF.

The CDR3 is CASSSQREFDEQFF. CDR3 in DNA: TGTGCCAGCAGCTCTCAGCGGGAGTTCGATGAGCAGTTCTTC. The chain has TRBV5-4 and TRBJ2-1, with TRBD2 matching over 8 bases. CDR1 is SGHNT, CDR2 YYREEE, per germline (reference sequence). The CDR3 is 14 residues long. V was pared by 3 bases and J by 8 bases, with 7 bases of the junction left unmatched.

This clonotype was detected once. The chain employs TRBV19 and TRBJ1-5; D possibly corresponds to TRBD1 (6 bases). Germline lookup yields CDR1 LNHDA and CDR2 SQIVND (reference sequence). The CDR3 loop spans 14 amino acids. V lost 8 bases and J lost 1, with 12 bases in between. CDR3 residues: CASRGTPSNQPQHF. The CDR3 DNA is TGTGCCAGTCGCGGGACACCGAGCAATCAGCCCCAGCATTTT.

This chain connects TRBV12-3 or TRBV12-4 to TRBJ1-2; a possible D gene is TRBD1 (6 bases). This CDR3 comprises 14 residues. The V end was cut by 5 bases, the J end by 4 bases, with 14 bases between. The CDR3 coding sequence is TGTGCCAGCAGTCCGGGACATCAGAGCTATGGCTACACCTTC. Amino acid sequence: CASSPGHQSYGYTF.

The V gene is TRBV10-1, the J gene TRBJ1-4, with D possibly TRBD1 on 5 matching bases. Germline values: CDR1 WNHNN, CDR2 SYGVQD (reference sequence). V was shortened by 7 bases and J by 8 bases, with 23 bases between the two germline ends. The CDR3 covers 16 residues. CDR3 coding DNA: TGCGCCAGCACCCTATTCGGGGGGGAAATCAGGGAAAAACTGTTTTTT. Its translation is CASTLFGGEIREKLFF.

This clonotype has just a few counts. The chain joins TRBV11-2 to TRBJ2-5, with D perhaps TRBD2 (6 bases). This CDR3 is built from 14 residues. Germline V CDR1 and CDR2: SGHAT, FQNNGV. V lost 3 bases and J lost 1, with 9 bases in between. CDR3 amino acids: CASSLGLAQETQYF. The CDR3 DNA reads as TGTGCCAGCAGCTTGGGACTCGCCCAAGAGACCCAGTACTTC.

Only one count was recorded for this clonotype. This chain connects TRBV7-3 to TRBJ1-2; 11 nucleotides line up with TRBD1. With 1 base clipped from V and 8 bases from J, the junction kept 6 bases outside the gene matches. This CDR3 is 15 amino acids long. Germline CDR1 reads SGHTA; CDR2 reads FQGTGA. The CDR3 region is CASSLMGQGEGGYTF. The CDR3 bases are TGTGCCAGCAGCTTAATGGGACAGGGGGAAGGGGGCTACACCTTC.

The chain combines TRBV12-3 or TRBV12-4 with TRBJ1-2; D gene ambiguous. This CDR3 contains 14 residues. V gave up 10 bases and J gave up 4 bases, with 19 bases separating them. CDR3: CATLIQTVPYGYTF. For the CDR3, the DNA is TGTGCCACTTTAATCCAGACGGTTCCCTATGGCTACACCTTC.

The rearrangement uses TRBV6-5 and TRBJ1-1, with D possibly being TRBD1 (5 bases). Trimming took 2 bases from V and 0 from J, leaving 10 bases between them. Germline V CDR1 and CDR2: MNHEY, SVGAGI. This CDR3 region has 15 residues. CDR3 sequence (DNA): TGTGCCAGCAGTTACGGTTCAGGGTTGAACACTGAAGCTTTCTTT. It specifies CASSYGSGLNTEAFF.

The chain recombines TRBV30 with TRBJ1-2; unclear D gene. V was pared by 7 bases and J by 8 bases, with 17 bases between. Germline loops: CDR1 GTSNPN, CDR2 SVGIG (reference sequence). This CDR3 contains 12 residues. CDR3 sequence reads: CASEDGFGGYTF. The CDR3 nucleotides read TGTGCCTCAGAGGACGGCTTCGGAGGCTACACCTTC.

This chain uses TRBV2 with TRBJ2-3, with 7 bases aligning to TRBD2. Germline CDR1 and CDR2: SNHLY and FYNNEI. J was trimmed by 6 bases and V by 3 bases; bases with no gene match: 6. This CDR3 has 14 amino acids. CDR3 protein: CASSDLGGGDTQYF. CDR3 nucleotides: TGTGCCAGCAGTGACCTCGGGGGAGGGGATACGCAGTATTTT.

This rearrangement joins TRBV5-1 to TRBJ1-2; TRBD1 matches at 9 bases. CDR1 is SGHRS and CDR2 is YFSETQ in the germline V gene. There are 12 residues in the CDR3. With V trimmed by 4 bases and J by 6 bases, 1 base remained unmatched. In nucleotides, the CDR3 is TGCGCCAGCAGCAGGGACAGGGATGGCTACACCTTC. Translating it yields CASSRDRDGYTF.

In its sample, this clonotype was seen once. V gene TRBV3-1 combines with J gene TRBJ1-4, with D possibly TRBD1 on 5 matching bases. The CDR3 extends over 16 amino acids. Trimming removed 1 base at V and 0 bases at J, with 9 bases between. Germline assignment: CDR1 LGHDT and CDR2 YNNKEL (reference sequence). CDR3 region: CASSQAFRATNEKLFF. CDR3 DNA: TGTGCCAGCAGCCAAGCCTTCAGGGCAACTAATGAAAAACTGTTTTTT.

The V call is TRBV10-3, the J call TRBJ2-1; TRBD1 might be the D (6 bases). The CDR3 runs to 15 residues. Germline V CDR1 and CDR2: ENHRY, SYGVKD. Trimming pared 2 bases from V and 4 bases from J, leaving 12 bases between. The CDR3 protein is CAISETGPSYNEQFF. CDR3 coding DNA: TGTGCCATCAGTGAGACAGGGCCGAGTTACAATGAGCAGTTCTTC.

The sample holds one count of this clonotype. A single base separates this from a much larger clone, so it may be a read error. The rearrangement links TRBV6-5 to TRBJ2-5; D gene unclear. The V and J ends lost 5 bases and 4 bases respectively, with 5 bases between them. CDR1 is MNHEY and CDR2 is SVGAGI in the germline V gene. The CDR3 consists of 11 residues. CDR3 nucleotides: TGTGCCAGCAGTGTCCGAGAGACCCAGTACTTC. This encodes CASSVRETQYF.

The chain joins TRBV9 to TRBJ2-5, with 9 bases fitting TRBD2. Germline V gene data show CDR1 as SGDLS and CDR2 as YYNGEE. CDR3 length equals 16 residues. After removal of 0 bases from V and 3 bases from J, the junction contained 6 bases not matched to a gene. DNA for the CDR3: TGTGCCAGCAGCGTAGTGGGCGGGAGGGCGGAAGAGACCCAGTACTTC. Translated: CASSVVGGRAEETQYF.

V gene TRBV2 combines with J gene TRBJ1-1; 9 bases are a match to TRBD1. Looked up from germline, CDR1 is SNHLY and CDR2 is FYNNEI. Trimming removed 5 bases from V and 0 bases from J; junction bases left unmatched: 13. CDR3 size: 18 residues. CDR3 nucleotide sequence: TGTGCCAGCAGTACTAACAGGGGGCAGAAGGAGATGAACACTGAAGCTTTCTTT. Its translation is CASSTNRGQKEMNTEAFF.

The chain is built from TRBV18 and TRBJ2-7, with D perhaps matching TRBD1 or TRBD2 (7 bases each). V was shortened by 1 base and J by 1 base, with 11 bases between the two germline ends. This CDR3 is built from 15 residues. Germline V gene sequence: CDR1 KGHSH, CDR2 LQKENI. The CDR3 nucleotides read TGTGCCAGCTCACCACGGCAGGGGGGGTCCTACGAGCAGTACGTC. This gives the protein CASSPRQGGSYEQYV.

The gene calls are TRBV20-1 and TRBJ1-2; D is perhaps TRBD1 (5 bases). Germline V CDR1 and CDR2: DFQATT, SNEGSKA (reference sequence). The CDR3 has 16 residues. Trimming took 4 bases from V and 8 from J, leaving 26 bases between them. The chain's CDR3 is CSAILPDRIRFGGYTF. CDR3 sequence (DNA): TGCAGTGCTATATTACCTGACAGAATACGCTTTGGGGGCTACACCTTC.